The clone carrying this T cell receptor (delta chain) was seen a handful of times. The CDR3 is 18 residues long. The germline gives CDR1 GEAIGNYY, CDR2 EKD. V lost 0 bases and J 6 bases, leaving 25 bases between the germline ends. The sample originates from a study of gamma-delta T cells after stem cell transplantation. TCRdb applied CATT to the RT-PCR reads for clone calling. The sample records around 1,100 delta-chain clones, around 9.8% being singletons. What was sequenced was gamma-delta T cells. The chain recombines TRDV2 with TRDJ1; D is possibly TRDD3 (6 bases). This clonotype was sampled from a human donor. It is not recorded whose cells these are; they may come from a transplant donor. DNA for the CDR3: TGTGCCTGTGACACCGGCGGACCGAACTGGGAGAAAGGGCATAAACTCATCTTT. It specifies CACDTGGPNWEKGHKLIF.